A single sample is the source of the 24 T cell receptor beta chains below, sequenced in a study of blood T cell repertoires in COVID-19. Libraries were prepared by immunoSEQ multiplex PCR; TCRdb keeps only in-frame clonotypes and omits some of them. The data hold tens of thousands of clones, with 88% observed a single time. Sequenced material: peripheral blood. The source of these receptors is a human donor in a cohort sampled during active COVID-19.

The rearrangement uses TRBV27 and TRBJ2-1; 7 bases are shared with TRBD1. This CDR3 is 16 amino acids long. V trimming: 4 bases; J trimming: 5 bases; junction bases outside the gene matches: 11. Per the germline V gene, CDR1 is MNHEY and CDR2 is SMNVEV (reference sequence). In DNA, the CDR3 is TGTGCCAGCAGTTCTCTAACCAGGGGGAAGGACAATGAGCAGTTCTTC. Amino acid sequence: CASSSLTRGKDNEQFF.

Only a few counts were recorded for this clone. The chain employs TRBV10-3 and TRBJ2-7; TRBD2 aligns across 7 bases. The CDR3 runs to 15 residues. The germline CDR1 and CDR2 sequences are ENHRY and SYGVKD. V trimming: 0 bases; J trimming: 5 bases; junction bases outside the gene matches: 7. In DNA, the CDR3 is TGTGCCATCAGTGAGTCTGGCGGGAGAGGCCACGAGCAGTACTTC. Translating gives CAISESGGRGHEQYF.

The chain has TRBV25-1 and TRBJ1-4, with a weak D call TRBD1 (5 bases). Germline values: CDR1 MGHDK, CDR2 SYGVNS. The ends were cut back, 6 bases at V and 6 bases at J, with 14 bases in the middle. There are 14 residues in the CDR3. The CDR3 sequence: CASRRPGGDEKLFF. As DNA, the CDR3 is TGTGCCAGCAGACGGCCGGGGGGAGATGAAAAACTGTTTTTT.

The CDR3 DNA is TGTGCCAGCAGCCCACAGGGGGCGCGGGCCGGGGAGCTGTTTTTT. It codes for CASSPQGARAGELFF. This chain connects TRBV11-3 to TRBJ2-2, with TRBD1 identical over 9 bases. The CDR3 consists of 15 residues. The V gene's germline CDR1 is SGHNT and CDR2 YENEEA. V was clipped by 5 bases and J by 6 bases; unmatched bases: 7.

A remark on this clone: Different DNA sequences within this sample yield the same CDR3. This chain joins TRBV6-5 and TRBJ2-3; 11 nucleotides align to TRBD2. The CDR3 length is 15 residues. The V gene's germline CDR1 is MNHEY and CDR2 SVGAGI. The V gene end was trimmed by 7 bases and the J gene end by 4 bases; junction bases not matched to a gene: 7. CDR3 sequence: CASTAASGGSDTQYF. CDR3 DNA sequence: TGTGCCAGCACAGCGGCTAGCGGGGGGTCAGATACGCAGTATTTT.

This chain links TRBV19 with TRBJ2-7; D uncertain. The CDR3 has 14 residues. V gave up 7 bases and J gave up 1 base, with 14 bases separating them. Germline lookup yields CDR1 LNHDA and CDR2 SQIVND (reference sequence). The CDR3 sequence is CASKADLTSYEQYF. Here the CDR3 DNA reads TGTGCCAGTAAGGCCGACTTAACTTCCTACGAGCAGTACTTC. Combining the CDR3 with reference TRBV19 and TRBJ2-7 gives the whole variable domain DGGITQSPKYLFRKEGQNVTLSCEQNLNHDAMYWYRQDPGQGLRLIYYSQIVNDFQKGDIAEGYSVSREKKESFPLTVTSAQKNPTAFYLCASKADLTSYEQYFGPGTRLTVT.

The chain is built from TRBV7-2 and TRBJ2-3; 11 bases align to TRBD2. CDR1 and CDR2 from the germline V gene are SGHTA and FQGNSA. V dropped 2 bases and J dropped 2; count of bases not matched to a gene: 9. The CDR3 consists of 18 residues. The CDR3 DNA follows: TGTGCCAGCAGCTTATCGGGGCTAGCGGGGGGATCCACAGATACGCAGTATTTT. Amino acid sequence: CASSLSGLAGGSTDTQYF. The full variable domain, in which reference TRBV7-2 and TRBJ2-3 provide the parts outside the CDR3, is GAGVSQSPSNKVTEKGKDVELRCDPISGHTALYWYRQSLGQGLEFLIYFQGNSAPDKSGLPSDRFSAERTGGSVSTLTIQRTQQEDSAVYLCASSLSGLAGGSTDTQYFGPGTRLTVL.

The rearrangement links TRBV3-1 (or the pseudogene TRBV3-2) to TRBJ1-1, with a weak D call TRBD1 (5 bases). Germline loops: CDR1 LGHDT, CDR2 YNNKEL (reference sequence). CDR3 size: 18 residues. The V end was cut by 4 bases, the J end by 0 bases, with 21 bases between. CDR3 sequence: CASSRPLGGSGMNTEAFF. The CDR3 DNA is TGTGCCAGCAGCCGTCCCTTGGGGGGTAGTGGGATGAACACTGAAGCTTTCTTT.

This chain connects TRBV3-1 (or the pseudogene TRBV3-2) to TRBJ2-3; 8 bases fit TRBD2. Trimming removed 3 bases from V and 4 bases from J; junction bases left unmatched: 6. The CDR3 sequence is 15 residues long. Germline values: CDR1 LGHDT, CDR2 YNNKEL (reference sequence). As DNA, the CDR3 is TGTGCCAGCAGCCAGGGGACTAGGGGTGCAGATACGCAGTATTTT. It encodes CASSQGTRGADTQYF.

V usage is TRBV7-2 and J usage is TRBJ2-3; 9 nucleotides match TRBD2. The CDR3 consists of 16 residues. With V trimmed by 4 bases and J by 1 base, 6 bases remained unmatched. Germline V gene data show CDR1 as SGHTA and CDR2 as FQGNSA. In nucleotides, the CDR3 is TGTGCCAGCAGCTCTCCTCGGACTAGCGGCACAGATACGCAGTATTTT. Amino acids: CASSSPRTSGTDTQYF. The variable domain in full, completed from reference TRBV7-2 and TRBJ2-3, reads GAGVSQSPSNKVTEKGKDVELRCDPISGHTALYWYRQSLGQGLEFLIYFQGNSAPDKSGLPSDRFSAERTGGSVSTLTIQRTQQEDSAVYLCASSSPRTSGTDTQYFGPGTRLTVL.

This clone was seen a single time. The V call is TRBV7-3, the J call TRBJ2-2; no reliable D call. This CDR3 comprises 18 residues. Deletions cut 0 bases from V and 1 base from J, with 15 bases between. The germline CDR1 and CDR2 sequences are SGHTA and FQGTGA. CDR3 residues: CASSLTSGAEVNTGELFF. Written as DNA, the CDR3 is TGTGCCAGCAGCTTAACGTCGGGTGCAGAAGTGAACACCGGGGAGCTGTTTTTT.

The V gene is TRBV3-1 (or the pseudogene TRBV3-2), the J gene TRBJ1-4; D perhaps matches TRBD1 (6 bases). CDR1 and CDR2 (germline): LGHDT, YNNKEL (reference sequence). This CDR3 contains 14 residues. Trimming pared 0 bases from V and 10 bases from J, leaving 12 bases between. The CDR3 region is CASSQEGQGIKLFF. The CDR3 DNA reads TGTGCCAGCAGCCAAGAGGGGCAGGGGATAAAACTGTTTTTT.

V is TRBV7-3 and J is TRBJ2-2, with no clear D. Trimming stripped 5 bases from V and 0 bases from J, with 4 bases between. From germline, CDR1 is SGHTA and CDR2 FQGTGA. CDR3 length equals 13 residues. The CDR3 sequence is CASSPANTGELFF. The CDR3 DNA reads as TGTGCCAGCAGCCCCGCGAACACCGGGGAGCTGTTTTTT.

CDR3 amino acids: CASSFGPFREQYF. In DNA form, the CDR3 reads TGTGCCAGCAGTTTCGGTCCGTTCCGCGAGCAGTACTTC. The rearrangement joins TRBV27 to TRBJ2-7; no clear D gene. CDR1 is MNHEY, CDR2 SMNVEV, per germline (reference sequence). The V gene lost 3 bases and the J gene lost 6 bases, with 12 bases spanning the gap. The CDR3 covers 13 residues.

The chain combines TRBV2 with TRBJ1-1; D remains ambiguous. The CDR3 covers 13 residues. The V and J ends lost 8 bases and 6 bases respectively, with 16 bases between them. The germline gives CDR1 SNHLY, CDR2 FYNNEI. The CDR3 sequence is CASELEGRAEAFF. In nucleotides, the CDR3 is TGTGCCAGCGAACTAGAAGGGAGGGCTGAAGCTTTCTTT. Combining the CDR3 with reference TRBV2 and TRBJ1-1 gives the whole variable domain EPEVTQTPSHQVTQMGQEVILRCVPISNHLYFYWYRQILGQKVEFLVSFYNNEISEKSEIFDDQFSVERPDGSNFTLKIRSTKLEDSAMYFCASELEGRAEAFFGQGTRLTVV.

V usage is TRBV20-1 and J usage is TRBJ2-1; D might be TRBD1 (5 bases). This CDR3 comprises 14 residues. Trimming pared 3 bases from V and 8 bases from J, leaving 17 bases between. The germline gives CDR1 DFQATT, CDR2 SNEGSKA (reference sequence). The CDR3 loop reads CSASSQGEVDEQFF. Here the CDR3 DNA reads TGCAGTGCTAGTTCTCAGGGTGAGGTCGATGAGCAGTTCTTC.

The rearrangement links TRBV5-1 to TRBJ2-2, with TRBD1 as a possible D gene (6 bases). This CDR3 is 14 amino acids long. Trimming left V 4 bases short and J 2 bases short, with 9 bases between. Germline assignment: CDR1 SGHRS and CDR2 YFSETQ. CDR3 in DNA: TGCGCCAGCAGCCTACAGGGAAACACCGGGGAGCTGTTTTTT. Its protein product is CASSLQGNTGELFF.

This clone came up once. This chain links TRBV4-1 with TRBJ2-5; D unclear. The CDR3 contains 15 residues. Trimming pared 0 bases from V and 2 bases from J, leaving 10 bases between. Germline CDR1 MGHRA, CDR2 YSYEKL. Written as DNA, the CDR3 is TGCGCCAGCAGCCAAGATCCGGCAGGACAAGAGACCCAGTACTTC. Translated, it gives CASSQDPAGQETQYF.

This rearrangement joins TRBV29-1 to TRBJ2-5, with D possibly matching TRBD2 (6 bases). CDR3 length equals 13 residues. Trimming shortened V by 4 bases and J by 5 bases, and 14 bases separated the two germline ends. Germline V gives CDR1 SQVTM, CDR2 ANQGSEA. CDR3: CSVVLTGGETQYF. The CDR3 DNA reads TGCAGCGTTGTTCTCACCGGGGGTGAGACCCAGTACTTC.

The rearrangement uses TRBV7-9 and TRBJ2-3; weak D call: TRBD1 (6 bases). The germline CDR1 and CDR2 sequences are SEHNR and FQNEAQ (reference sequence). This CDR3 has 15 amino acids. Trimming left V 4 bases short and J 0 bases short, with 11 bases between. This chain's CDR3 is CASSSEGQSTDTQYF. As DNA, the CDR3 is TGTGCCAGCAGCTCGGAAGGACAGAGCACAGATACGCAGTATTTT.

This chain connects TRBV30 to TRBJ2-7; D is possibly TRBD1 (5 bases). The CDR3 consists of 14 residues. CDR1 GTSNPN and CDR2 SVGIG come from the germline V gene (reference sequence). Trimming stripped 0 bases from V and 2 bases from J, with 11 bases between. CDR3 sequence (DNA): TGTGCCTGGAGTGTGGACACAGGCGCCTACGAGCAGTACTTC. Translating it yields CAWSVDTGAYEQYF.

This chain connects TRBV2 to TRBJ2-7; D not resolved. V was shortened by 3 bases and J by 5 bases, with 14 bases between the two germline ends. The CDR3 has 14 amino acids. Per germline, CDR1 SNHLY and CDR2 FYNNEI. This CDR3 reads CASSDRQLGHEQYF. CDR3 in DNA: TGTGCCAGCAGTGACCGCCAACTGGGCCACGAGCAGTACTTC.

The J gene is TRBJ1-4, the V gene TRBV4-1; D perhaps matches TRBD1 (6 bases). This CDR3 has 14 residues. The V end was cut by 2 bases, the J end by 7 bases, with 11 bases between. Germline V gene lookup returns CDR1 MGHRA and CDR2 YSYEKL. CDR3 loop: CASSQSGQTEKLFF. The CDR3, as DNA: TGCGCCAGCAGCCAAAGCGGACAGACTGAAAAACTGTTTTTT.

This chain joins TRBV6-5 and TRBJ1-2, with D maybe TRBD1 (6 bases). This CDR3 spans 14 amino acids. Trimming cost V 5 bases and J 0 bases, with 10 bases left between them. CDR1 is MNHEY and CDR2 is SVGAGI in the germline V gene. In nucleotides, the CDR3 is TGTGCCAGCAGTCGGGACACTTCTAACTATGGCTACACCTTC. Encoded protein: CASSRDTSNYGYTF.